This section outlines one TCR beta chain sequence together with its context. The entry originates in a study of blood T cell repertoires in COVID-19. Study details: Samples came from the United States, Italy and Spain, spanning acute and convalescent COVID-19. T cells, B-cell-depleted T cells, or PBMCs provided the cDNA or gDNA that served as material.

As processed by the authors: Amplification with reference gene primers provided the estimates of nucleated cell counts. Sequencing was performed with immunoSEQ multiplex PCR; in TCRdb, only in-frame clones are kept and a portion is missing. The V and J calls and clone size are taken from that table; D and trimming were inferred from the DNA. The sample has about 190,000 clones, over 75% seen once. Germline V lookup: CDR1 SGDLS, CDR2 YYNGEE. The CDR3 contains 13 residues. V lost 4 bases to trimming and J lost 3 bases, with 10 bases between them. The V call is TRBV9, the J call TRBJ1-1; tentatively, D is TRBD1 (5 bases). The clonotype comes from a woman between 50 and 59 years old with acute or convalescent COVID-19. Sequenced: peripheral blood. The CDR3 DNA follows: TGTGCCAGCAGCCCGCTGACAGACACTGAAGCTTTCTTT. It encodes CASSPLTDTEAFF.